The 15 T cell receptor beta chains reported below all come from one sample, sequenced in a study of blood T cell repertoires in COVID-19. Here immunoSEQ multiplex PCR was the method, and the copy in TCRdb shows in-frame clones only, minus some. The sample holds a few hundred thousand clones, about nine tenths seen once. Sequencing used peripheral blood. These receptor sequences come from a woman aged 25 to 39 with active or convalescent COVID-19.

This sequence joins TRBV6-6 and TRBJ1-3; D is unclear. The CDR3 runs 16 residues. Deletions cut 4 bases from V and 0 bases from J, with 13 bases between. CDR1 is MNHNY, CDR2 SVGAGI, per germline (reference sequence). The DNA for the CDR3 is TGTGCCAGCAGTTCATTGGGGAGGCTCTCTGGAAACACCATATATTTT. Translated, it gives CASSSLGRLSGNTIYF.

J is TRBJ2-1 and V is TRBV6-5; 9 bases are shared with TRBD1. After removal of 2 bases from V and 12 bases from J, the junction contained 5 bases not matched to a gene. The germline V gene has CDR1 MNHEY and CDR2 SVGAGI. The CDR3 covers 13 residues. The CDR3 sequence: CASSYRDRVTQFF. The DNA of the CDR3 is TGTGCCAGCAGTTACCGGGACAGGGTAACGCAGTTCTTC.

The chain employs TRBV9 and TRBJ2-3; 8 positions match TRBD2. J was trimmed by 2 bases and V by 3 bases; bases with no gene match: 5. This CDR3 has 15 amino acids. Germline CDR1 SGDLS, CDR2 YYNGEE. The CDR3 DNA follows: TGTGCCAGCAGCGCTCGGGGGGGTATCACAGATACGCAGTATTTT. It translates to CASSARGGITDTQYF.

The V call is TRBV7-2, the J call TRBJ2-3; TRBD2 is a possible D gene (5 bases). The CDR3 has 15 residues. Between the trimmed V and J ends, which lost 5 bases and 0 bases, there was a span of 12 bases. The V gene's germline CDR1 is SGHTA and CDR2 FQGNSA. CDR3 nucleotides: TGTGCCAGCAGCCCACTAGTAGCTAGCACAGATACGCAGTATTTT. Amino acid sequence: CASSPLVASTDTQYF.

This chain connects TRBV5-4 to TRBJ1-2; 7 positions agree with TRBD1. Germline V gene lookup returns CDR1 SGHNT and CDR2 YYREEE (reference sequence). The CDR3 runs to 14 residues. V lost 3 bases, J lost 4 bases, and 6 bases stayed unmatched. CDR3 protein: CASSSGQSGYGYTF. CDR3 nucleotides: TGTGCCAGCAGCTCGGGACAGTCGGGCTATGGCTACACCTTC.

The CDR3, as DNA: TGTGCCTGGAGTACCCAGGGCTGGGATACGCAGTATTTT. The encoded protein is CAWSTQGWDTQYF. The chain has TRBV30 and TRBJ2-3; the D gene is possibly TRBD1 (5 bases). CDR3 length: 13 amino acids. CDR1 is GTSNPN and CDR2 is SVGIG in the germline V gene (reference sequence). Trimming took 2 bases from V and 6 from J, leaving 12 bases between them.

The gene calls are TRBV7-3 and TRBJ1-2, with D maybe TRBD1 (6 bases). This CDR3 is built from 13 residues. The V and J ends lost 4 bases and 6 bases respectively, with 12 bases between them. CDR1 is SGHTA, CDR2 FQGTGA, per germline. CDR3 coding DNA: TGTGCCAGCAGCTATAGAGGGGGAGATGGCTACACCTTC. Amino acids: CASSYRGGDGYTF.

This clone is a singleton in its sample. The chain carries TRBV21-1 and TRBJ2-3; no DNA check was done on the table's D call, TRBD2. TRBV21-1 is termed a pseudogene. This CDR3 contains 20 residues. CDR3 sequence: CASSPLPRGLAGGPTDTQYF. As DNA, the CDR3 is TGTGCCAGCAGCCCCCTACCCCGGGGTCTAGCGGGGGGTCCCACAGATACGCAGTATTTT.

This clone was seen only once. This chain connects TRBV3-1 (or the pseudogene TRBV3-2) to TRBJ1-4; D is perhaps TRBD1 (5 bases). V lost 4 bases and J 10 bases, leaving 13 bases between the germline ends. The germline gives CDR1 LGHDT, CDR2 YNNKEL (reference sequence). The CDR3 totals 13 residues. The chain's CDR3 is CASSPGSRVKLFF. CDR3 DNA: TGTGCCAGCAGCCCCGGTAGCAGGGTAAAACTGTTTTTT.

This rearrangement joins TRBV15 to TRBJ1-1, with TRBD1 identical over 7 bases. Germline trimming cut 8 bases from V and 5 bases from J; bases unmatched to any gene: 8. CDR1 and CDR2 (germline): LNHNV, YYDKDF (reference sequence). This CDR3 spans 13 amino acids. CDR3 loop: CATQYRGETEAFF. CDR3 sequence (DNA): TGTGCCACCCAATACAGGGGAGAAACTGAAGCTTTCTTT.

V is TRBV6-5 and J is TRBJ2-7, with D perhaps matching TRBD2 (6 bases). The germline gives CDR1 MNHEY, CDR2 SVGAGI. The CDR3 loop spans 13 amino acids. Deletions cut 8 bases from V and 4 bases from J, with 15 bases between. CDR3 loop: CASRGGPKYEQYF. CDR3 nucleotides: TGTGCCAGCCGGGGAGGTCCTAAGTACGAGCAGTACTTC.

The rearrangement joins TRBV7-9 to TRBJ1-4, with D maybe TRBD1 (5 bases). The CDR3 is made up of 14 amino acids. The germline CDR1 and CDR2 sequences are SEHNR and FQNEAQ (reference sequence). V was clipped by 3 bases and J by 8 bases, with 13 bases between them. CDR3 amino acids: CASSFTGTSEKLFF. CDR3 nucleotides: TGTGCCAGCAGCTTCACCGGGACTTCAGAAAAACTGTTTTTT.

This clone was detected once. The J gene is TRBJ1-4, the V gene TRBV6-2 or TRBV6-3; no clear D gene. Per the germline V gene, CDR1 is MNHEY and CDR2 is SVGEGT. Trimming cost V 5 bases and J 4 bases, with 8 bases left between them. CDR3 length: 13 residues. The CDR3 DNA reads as TGTGCCAGCAGTCGCGGAGGTAATGAAAAACTGTTTTTT. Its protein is CASSRGGNEKLFF.

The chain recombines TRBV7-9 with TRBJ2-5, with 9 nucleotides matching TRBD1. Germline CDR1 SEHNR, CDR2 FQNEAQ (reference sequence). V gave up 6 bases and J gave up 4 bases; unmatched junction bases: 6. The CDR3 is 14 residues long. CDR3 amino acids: CASREQGAGETQYF. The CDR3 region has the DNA TGTGCCAGCAGAGAACAGGGGGCGGGAGAGACCCAGTACTTC.

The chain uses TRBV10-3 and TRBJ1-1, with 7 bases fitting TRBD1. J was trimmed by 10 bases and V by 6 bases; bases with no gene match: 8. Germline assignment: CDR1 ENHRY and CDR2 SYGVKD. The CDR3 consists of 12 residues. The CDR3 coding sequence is TGTGCCATCAGAGAGCGAGGACAGGCAGCTTTCTTT. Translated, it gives CAIRERGQAAFF.